This T cell receptor beta chain was identified during a study of early T cells in non-severe SARS-CoV-2 infection. Overall study: Sequencing of unsorted whole blood was done on bulk RNA, leaving chains unpaired. Study-level points and caveats: Missing private and CD4 specificities, VDJdb matching favored anti-spike CD8 responses.

The V end was cut by 3 bases, the J end by 0 bases, with 14 bases between. Germline V lookup: CDR1 SGHKS, CDR2 YYEKEE (reference sequence). CDR3 size: 16 residues. Unique molecular identifiers tagged individual cDNA molecules. TCRdb fed the 5' RACE reads into MiXCR, producing one record per CDR3 protein. In the table there are around 50,000 distinct CDR3 sequences, 6% to 7% of which are singletons. This clonotype was detected ten times or more. Its antigen remains unidentified. Material for sequencing was whole blood. The V and J genes are TRBV5-5 and TRBJ2-3, with a weak D call TRBD1 (6 bases). This TCR was recovered from an adult who was a healthcare worker with PCR-confirmed SARS-CoV-2 infection or an uninfected control (not recorded which). Written as DNA, the CDR3 is TGTGCCAGCAGCTCTACTTACAGGGTTAGCACAGATACGCAGTATTTT. Its protein product is CASSSTYRVSTDTQYF.